This T cell receptor (beta chain) was captured by sequencing in a study of blood T cell repertoires in COVID-19. Study overall: The study drew acute and convalescent COVID-19 samples from the United States, Italy and Spain. PBMCs, B-cell-depleted T cells, or T cells were the source of the cDNA or gDNA that made up the material.

As handled by the study authors: Quantification of nucleated cells was approximated via reference gene primer amplification. Sequencing used immunoSEQ multiplex PCR; TCRdb keeps in-frame clones, though not all of them. The D gene and trimming were derived from the DNA, and the V and J assignments and clone size from that table. Of 140,000 to 150,000 clones in the sample, over 70% were seen once. V dropped 0 bases and J dropped 4 bases, with 10 bases sitting between them. Germline CDR1 reads SGHRS; CDR2 reads YFSETQ. The CDR3 contains 15 residues. The V gene is TRBV5-1, the J gene TRBJ1-4; no definite D call. Sequenced: peripheral blood. The source of this sequence is a man between 45 and 60 years old who had recovered from COVID-19. The CDR3 DNA follows: TGCGCCAGCAGCTTGGCGCCAGGCGTTAATGAAAAACTGTTTTTT. Protein product: CASSLAPGVNEKLFF.